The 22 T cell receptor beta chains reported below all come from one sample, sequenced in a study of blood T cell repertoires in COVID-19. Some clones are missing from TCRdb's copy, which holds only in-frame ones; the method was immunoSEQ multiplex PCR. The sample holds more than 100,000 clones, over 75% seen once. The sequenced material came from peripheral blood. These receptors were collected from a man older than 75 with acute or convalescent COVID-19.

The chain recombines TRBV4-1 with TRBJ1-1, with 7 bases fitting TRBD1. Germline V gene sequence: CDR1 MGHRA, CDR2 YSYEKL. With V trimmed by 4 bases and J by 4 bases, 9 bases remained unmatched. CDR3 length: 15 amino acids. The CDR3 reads CASSLEGAVGTEAFF. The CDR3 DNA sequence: TGCGCCAGCAGCCTCGAGGGGGCCGTGGGCACTGAAGCTTTCTTT.

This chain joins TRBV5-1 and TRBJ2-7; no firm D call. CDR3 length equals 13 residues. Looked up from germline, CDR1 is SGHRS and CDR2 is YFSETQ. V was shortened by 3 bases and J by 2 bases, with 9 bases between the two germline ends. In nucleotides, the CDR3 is TGCGCCAGCAGCTACGACAACACCTACGAGCAGTACTTC. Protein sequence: CASSYDNTYEQYF.

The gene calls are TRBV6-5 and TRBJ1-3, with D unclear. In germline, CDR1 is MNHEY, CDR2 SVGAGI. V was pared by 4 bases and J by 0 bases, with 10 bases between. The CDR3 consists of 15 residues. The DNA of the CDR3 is TGTGCCAGCAGTTCGACCAGACACTCTGGAAACACCATATATTTT. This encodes CASSSTRHSGNTIYF.

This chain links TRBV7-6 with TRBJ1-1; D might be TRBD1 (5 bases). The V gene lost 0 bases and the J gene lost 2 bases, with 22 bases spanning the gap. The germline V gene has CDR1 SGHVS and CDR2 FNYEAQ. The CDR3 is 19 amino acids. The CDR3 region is CASSLARPGERGLNTEAFF. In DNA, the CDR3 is TGTGCCAGCAGCTTAGCCCGTCCGGGGGAGAGGGGACTAAACACTGAAGCTTTCTTT.

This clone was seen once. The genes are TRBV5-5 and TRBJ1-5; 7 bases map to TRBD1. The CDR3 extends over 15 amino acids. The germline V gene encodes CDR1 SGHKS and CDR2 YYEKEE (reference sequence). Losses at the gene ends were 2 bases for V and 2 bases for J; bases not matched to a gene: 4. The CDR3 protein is CASSFVDRGNQPQHF. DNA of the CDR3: TGTGCCAGCAGCTTCGTCGACAGGGGCAATCAGCCCCAGCATTTT. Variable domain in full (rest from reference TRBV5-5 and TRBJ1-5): DAGVTQSPTHLIKTRGQQVTLRCSPISGHKSVSWYQQVLGQGPQFIFQYYEKEERGRGNFPDRFSARQFPNYSSELNVNALLLGDSALYLCASSFVDRGNQPQHFGDGTRLSIL.

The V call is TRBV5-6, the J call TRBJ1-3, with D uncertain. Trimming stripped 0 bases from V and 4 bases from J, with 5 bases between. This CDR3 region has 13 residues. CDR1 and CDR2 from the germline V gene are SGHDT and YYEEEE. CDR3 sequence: CASSLAEGNTIYF. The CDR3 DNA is TGTGCCAGCAGCTTGGCTGAGGGAAACACCATATATTTT.

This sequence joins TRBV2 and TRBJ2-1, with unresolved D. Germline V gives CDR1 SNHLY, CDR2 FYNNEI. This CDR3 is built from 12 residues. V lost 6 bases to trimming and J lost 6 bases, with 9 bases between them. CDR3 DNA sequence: TGTGCCAGCAGAGCTAACAGCAATGAGCAGTTCTTC. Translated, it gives CASRANSNEQFF.

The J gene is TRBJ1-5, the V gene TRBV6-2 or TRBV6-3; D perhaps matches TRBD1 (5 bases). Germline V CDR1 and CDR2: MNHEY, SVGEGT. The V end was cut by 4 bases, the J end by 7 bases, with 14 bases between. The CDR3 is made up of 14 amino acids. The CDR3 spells CASSWSREGQPQHF. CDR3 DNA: TGTGCCAGCAGTTGGTCCAGGGAAGGCCAGCCCCAGCATTTT.

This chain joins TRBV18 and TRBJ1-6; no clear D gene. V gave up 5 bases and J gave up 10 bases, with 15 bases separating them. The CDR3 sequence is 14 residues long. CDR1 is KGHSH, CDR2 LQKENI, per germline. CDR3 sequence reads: CASSLREAPSPLHF. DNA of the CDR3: TGTGCCAGCTCATTACGGGAAGCTCCCTCACCCCTCCACTTT.

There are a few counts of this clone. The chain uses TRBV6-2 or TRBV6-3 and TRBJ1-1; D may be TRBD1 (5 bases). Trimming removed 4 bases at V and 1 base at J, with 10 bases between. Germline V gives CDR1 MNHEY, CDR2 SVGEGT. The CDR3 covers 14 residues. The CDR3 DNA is TGTGCCAGCAGTTTGAGACAGCAGAACACTGAAGCTTTCTTT. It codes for CASSLRQQNTEAFF.

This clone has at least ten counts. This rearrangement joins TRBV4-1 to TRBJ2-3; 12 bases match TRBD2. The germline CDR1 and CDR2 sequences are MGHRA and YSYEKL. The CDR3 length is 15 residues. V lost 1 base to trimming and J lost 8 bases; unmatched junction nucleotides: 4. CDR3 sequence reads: CASSQGLAGVSTQYF. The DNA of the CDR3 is TGCGCCAGCAGCCAAGGACTAGCGGGAGTATCTACGCAGTATTTT.

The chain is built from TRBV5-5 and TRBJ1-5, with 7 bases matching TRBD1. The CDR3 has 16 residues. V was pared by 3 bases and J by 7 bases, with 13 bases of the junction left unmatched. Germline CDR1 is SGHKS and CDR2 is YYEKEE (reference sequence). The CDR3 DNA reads TGTGCCAGCAGCTCCGTCTCTGTAGGGGGCGGGCAGCCCCAGCATTTT. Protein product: CASSSVSVGGGQPQHF.

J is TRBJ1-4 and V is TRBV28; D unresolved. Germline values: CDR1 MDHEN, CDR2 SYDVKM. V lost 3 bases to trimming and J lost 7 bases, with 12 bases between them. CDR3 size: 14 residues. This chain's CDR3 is CASSFGSPSEKLFF. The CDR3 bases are TGTGCCAGCAGTTTTGGGAGCCCAAGTGAAAAACTGTTTTTT.

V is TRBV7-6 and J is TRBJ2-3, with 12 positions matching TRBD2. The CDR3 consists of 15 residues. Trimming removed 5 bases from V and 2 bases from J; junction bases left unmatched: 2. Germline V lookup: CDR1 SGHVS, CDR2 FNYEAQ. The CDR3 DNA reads TGTGCCAGCAGCACTAGCGGGGGGACCACAGATACGCAGTATTTT. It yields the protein CASSTSGGTTDTQYF.

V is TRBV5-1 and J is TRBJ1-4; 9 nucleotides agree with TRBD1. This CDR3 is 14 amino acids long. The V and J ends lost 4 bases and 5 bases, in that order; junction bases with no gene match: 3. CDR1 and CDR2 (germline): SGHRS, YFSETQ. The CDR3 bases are TGCGCCAGCAGCCCGGGACAGGGAAATGAAAAACTGTTTTTT. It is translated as CASSPGQGNEKLFF.

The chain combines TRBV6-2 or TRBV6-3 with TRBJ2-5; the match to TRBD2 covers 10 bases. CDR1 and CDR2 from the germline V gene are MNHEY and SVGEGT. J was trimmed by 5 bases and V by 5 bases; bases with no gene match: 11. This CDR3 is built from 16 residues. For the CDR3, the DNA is TGTGCCAGCAGTCGAACACCTAGCGGGAGAATGGAGACCCAGTACTTC. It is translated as CASSRTPSGRMETQYF.

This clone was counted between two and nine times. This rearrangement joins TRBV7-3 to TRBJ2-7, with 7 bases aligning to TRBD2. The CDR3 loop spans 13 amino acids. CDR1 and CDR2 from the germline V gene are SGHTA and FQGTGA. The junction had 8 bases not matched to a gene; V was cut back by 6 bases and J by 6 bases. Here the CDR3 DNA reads TGTGCCAGCAGTCGGACTAGGGCCTCCGAGCAGTACTTC. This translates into CASSRTRASEQYF.

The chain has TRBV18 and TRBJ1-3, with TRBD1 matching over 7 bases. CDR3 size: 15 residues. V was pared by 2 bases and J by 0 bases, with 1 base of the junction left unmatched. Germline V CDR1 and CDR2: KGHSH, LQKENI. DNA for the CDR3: TGTGCCAGCTCACCAGGACAGGTCTCTGGAAACACCATATATTTT. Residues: CASSPGQVSGNTIYF.

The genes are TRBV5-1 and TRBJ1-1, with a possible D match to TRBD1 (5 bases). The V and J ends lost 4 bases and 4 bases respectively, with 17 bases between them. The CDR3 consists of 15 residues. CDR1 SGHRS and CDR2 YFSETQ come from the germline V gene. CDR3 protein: CASSPPGPGGTEAFF. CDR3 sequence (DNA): TGCGCCAGCAGCCCTCCCGGACCGGGGGGCACTGAAGCTTTCTTT.

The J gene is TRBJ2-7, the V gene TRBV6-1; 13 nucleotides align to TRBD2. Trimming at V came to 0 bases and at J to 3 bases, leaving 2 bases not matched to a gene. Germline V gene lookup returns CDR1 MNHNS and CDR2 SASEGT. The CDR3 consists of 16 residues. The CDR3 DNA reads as TGTGCCAGCAGTGAAGCGCGGACTAGCGGGAGCTACGAGCAGTACTTC. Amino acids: CASSEARTSGSYEQYF.

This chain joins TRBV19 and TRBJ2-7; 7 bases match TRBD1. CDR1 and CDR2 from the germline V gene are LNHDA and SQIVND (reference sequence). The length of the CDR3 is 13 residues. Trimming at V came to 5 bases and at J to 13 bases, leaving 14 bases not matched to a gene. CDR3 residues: CASSFGTAGLAYF. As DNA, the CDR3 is TGTGCCAGTAGTTTCGGGACAGCTGGTTTGGCATACTTC.

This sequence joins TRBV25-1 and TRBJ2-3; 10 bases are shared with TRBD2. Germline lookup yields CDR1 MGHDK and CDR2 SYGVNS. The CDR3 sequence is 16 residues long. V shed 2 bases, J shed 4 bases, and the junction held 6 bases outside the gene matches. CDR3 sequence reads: CASSEPSGSYPDTQYF. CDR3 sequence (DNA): TGTGCCAGCAGTGAACCTAGCGGGAGTTACCCAGATACGCAGTATTTT.